The 10 T cell receptor beta chains reported below all come from one sample, sequenced in a study of T cell repertoires in cytomegalovirus infection. TCRdb analysed the reads with MiXCR anew, one entry per CDR3 protein. The repertoire consists of more than 350,000 distinct CDR3 sequences, with 30% to 40% occurring once and the leading ten covering about 13%. Sequencing was carried out using PBMCs. Receptors originate from a human donor in good health (CMV status not recorded). Some clones in this sample may be carry-over from other donors' samples.

V usage is TRBV27 and J usage is TRBJ1-6; D is ambiguous. This CDR3 is 15 amino acids long. Germline V gene data show CDR1 as MNHEY and CDR2 as SMNVEV (reference sequence). Trimming shortened V by 0 bases and J by 7 bases, and 10 bases separated the two germline ends. The DNA of the CDR3 is TGTGCCAGCAGTTTATCGAATCAGCCCAATTCACCCCTCCACTTT. It yields the protein CASSLSNQPNSPLHF.

The rearrangement uses TRBV19 and TRBJ2-4; 8 positions agree with TRBD2. The CDR3 is 19 amino acids. The J segment lost 0 bases and the V segment lost 3 bases, leaving 13 bases of the junction unmatched. The V gene's germline CDR1 is LNHDA and CDR2 SQIVND (reference sequence). The CDR3 loop is CASSIIGSGGALAKNIQYF. The DNA for the CDR3 is TGTGCCAGTAGTATTATAGGCAGCGGGGGAGCTCTAGCCAAAAACATTCAGTACTTC.

On this clonotype itself: A read error may be the cause here, since a much bigger clone is one base away. The chain joins TRBV27 to TRBJ2-1; 13 nucleotides line up with TRBD2. V shed 3 bases and J 7 bases; nucleotides not matched to a gene: 6. Germline lookup yields CDR1 MNHEY and CDR2 SMNVEV (reference sequence). This CDR3 region has 16 residues. The CDR3 DNA reads TGTGCCAGCAGTTTTCTACTAGCGGGGGGGTTTAATGAGCAGTTCTTC. Amino acid sequence: CASSFLLAGGFNEQFF.

The J gene is TRBJ1-6, the V gene TRBV20-1; D gene uncertain. The CDR3 loop spans 12 amino acids. Germline V gene sequence: CDR1 DFQATT, CDR2 SNEGSKA (reference sequence). Trimming left V 5 bases short and J 7 bases short, with 9 bases between. For the CDR3, the DNA is TGCAGTGCTCTGGCTGAGAATTCACCCCTCCACTTT. Translation: CSALAENSPLHF.

The sample holds a few counts of this clonotype. The chain carries TRBV2 and TRBJ2-5; D tentatively fits TRBD1 or TRBD2 (5 bases each). The V end lost 6 bases, the J end lost 7 bases, and 9 bases lay between the germline ends. Germline CDR1 SNHLY, CDR2 FYNNEI. The length of the CDR3 is 11 residues. The CDR3 bases are TGTGCCAGCAGGGGGACGGTGACCCAGTACTTC. The encoded protein is CASRGTVTQYF. Combining the CDR3 with reference TRBV2 and TRBJ2-5 gives the whole variable domain EPEVTQTPSHQVTQMGQEVILRCVPISNHLYFYWYRQILGQKVEFLVSFYNNEISEKSEIFDDQFSVERPDGSNFTLKIRSTKLEDSAMYFCASRGTVTQYFGPGTRLLVL.

This chain links TRBV5-1 with TRBJ1-4, with TRBD1 identical over 7 bases. This CDR3 contains 19 residues. Per the germline V gene, CDR1 is SGHRS and CDR2 is YFSETQ. V lost 0 bases to trimming and J lost 3 bases; unmatched junction nucleotides: 14. CDR3 loop: CASSLGAGTARPANEKLFF. The CDR3 DNA follows: TGCGCCAGCAGCTTGGGGGCCGGGACAGCACGACCGGCTAATGAAAAACTGTTTTTT. The variable domain in full, completed from reference TRBV5-1 and TRBJ1-4, reads KAGVTQTPRYLIKTRGQQVTLSCSPISGHRSVSWYQQTPGQGLQFLFEYFSETQRNKGNFPGRFSGRQFSNSRSEMNVSTLELGDSALYLCASSLGAGTARPANEKLFFGSGTQLSVL.

This clonotype was counted between two and nine times. CDR3 sequence reads: CASSELRLAETQYF. The CDR3 coding sequence is TGTGCCAGCAGTGAATTGAGACTAGCCGAGACCCAGTACTTC. This sequence joins TRBV6-1 and TRBJ2-5; 7 bases match TRBD2. Germline assignment: CDR1 MNHNS and CDR2 SASEGT. The length of the CDR3 is 14 residues. V lost 2 bases, J lost 5 bases, and 5 bases stayed unmatched.

V usage is TRBV7-9 and J usage is TRBJ2-3, with TRBD1 matching 7 bases. The CDR3 runs 15 residues. The germline V gene encodes CDR1 SEHNR and CDR2 FQNEAQ (reference sequence). The trim removed 5 bases at V and 1 base at J, leaving 6 bases unmatched. CDR3 residues: CASSATGSGTDTQYF. As DNA, the CDR3 is TGTGCCAGCAGCGCGACAGGGTCGGGCACAGATACGCAGTATTTT.

This clonotype was detected ten times or more. The chain recombines TRBV12-3 or TRBV12-4 with TRBJ2-5, with a possible D match to TRBD1 (6 bases). The V end lost 6 bases, the J end lost 7 bases, and 21 bases lay between the germline ends. The CDR3 is made up of 15 amino acids. The CDR3 loop is CASRPSSGTLRTQYF. CDR3 DNA sequence: TGTGCCAGCAGGCCAAGCTCCGGGACATTGAGGACCCAGTACTTC.

A word on this clonotype: A junction end diverges from the germline sequence, so it may reflect a read error. J is TRBJ2-1 and V is TRBV6-1, with 10 bases lining up with TRBD2. This CDR3 comprises 15 residues. From germline, CDR1 is MNHNS and CDR2 SASEGT. Written as DNA, the CDR3 is TGTGCCGGCAGTAGAAGCGGGGGGGCCTACAATGAGCAGTTCTTC. Amino acids: CAGSRSGGAYNEQFF.